The entry below describes one TCR beta chain. Produced via immunoSEQ multiplex PCR; TCRdb's table is partial and in-frame only. The sample gives about 59,000 clones, about 93% of which show up once; about 2.6% is in the top ten. These data belong to a study of T cell changes during pregnancy in multiple sclerosis. Germline V lookup: CDR1 SGHAT, CDR2 FQNNGV. The V gene lost 3 bases and the J gene lost 4 bases, with 19 bases spanning the gap. The CDR3 is 16 residues long. The V gene is TRBV11-2, the J gene TRBJ2-7; D may be TRBD2 (6 bases). This receptor was identified in a female donor with multiple sclerosis, enrolled in a pregnancy study. The material sequenced was CD8+ T cells from peripheral blood mononuclear cells, taken in the third trimester of pregnancy. Here the CDR3 DNA reads TGTGCCAGCAGCTTCGGCGGCGGGACCCGGGGGTACGAGCAGTACTTC. The encoded protein is CASSFGGGTRGYEQYF.